This T cell receptor beta chain was recorded in a study of cytomegalovirus exposure and HLA in healthy donors. The study, taken as a whole, reports: In a later analysis, DRB1 alleles had the most associated TCRs; HLA-C alleles the fewest. A further, later analysis showed that HLA-associated TCR beta chains (compared with equally common others) were more clonally expanded. Many donors carried some public TCRs, although rarity characterized most TCR sequences.

To note about this clone: Its cognate antigen is unknown.

Germline CDR1 MNHEY, CDR2 SMNVEV (reference sequence). The length of the CDR3 is 17 residues. J was trimmed by 4 bases and V by 0 bases; bases with no gene match: 5. These donors, healthy bone marrow donors, were studied. The primer mix had 60 Vbeta and 13 Jbeta primers. This table comes from immunoSEQ multiplex PCR, and its TCRdb copy is limited to in-frame clones, with some not included. Here the sample spans under 200,000 clones, 75% to 90% being singletons. This TCR was sampled from a male donor in good health and CMV-seropositive. Sequencing was carried out using PBMCs. V usage is TRBV27 and J usage is TRBJ2-1; TRBD2 aligns across 11 bases. CDR3 nucleotide sequence: TGTGCCAGCAGTTTATCCCCACTAGCGGGAGCGTACAATGAGCAGTTCTTC. Translated: CASSLSPLAGAYNEQFF.